The clone carrying this T cell receptor (beta chain) was observed a handful of times. Its antigen remains unknown. The data are from a study of metastatic and nonmetastatic thyroid tumors. Study as a whole: Repertoires from blood and tumor or nodule tissue of malignant and benign thyroid patients were compared.

General observations from the study: Benign nodules reportedly had significantly lower TCR beta diversity than malignant thyroid tumors in blood and tumor.

Source study methods: A distant-metastasis classifier for papillary thyroid cancer was built using CDR3 differences across clinicopathological groups. TCRdb ran MiXCR on the PCR reads. The V and J calls reflect TCRdb's pipeline rather than the authors' work. The table shows thousands of clones, with approximately 35% occurring only once. Each patient came to thyroid surgery without any prior treatment (of any kind). CDR3 length equals 14 residues. Germline CDR1 MDHEN, CDR2 SYDVKM. Trimming pared 2 bases from V and 4 bases from J, leaving 11 bases between. This sequence was found in a female donor with papillary thyroid cancer or a benign thyroid nodule (not recorded which). Some clones in this sample may be carry-over from other donors' samples. This sequence joins TRBV28 and TRBJ1-2; D call uncertain. The specimen was adjacent normal tissue. This CDR3 is CASSLPVEFYGYTF. The CDR3 DNA is TGTGCCAGCAGTTTACCGGTCGAGTTCTATGGCTACACCTTC.